This TCR beta chain was retrieved from a study of T cell changes during pregnancy in multiple sclerosis. The CDR3 runs to 12 residues. V lost 4 bases, J lost 3 bases, and 7 bases lay in between. From germline, CDR1 is MNHNS and CDR2 SASEGT. Here immunoSEQ multiplex PCR was the method, and the copy in TCRdb shows in-frame clones only, minus some. The table includes some 60,000 clones, 90% detected once. This sample comprised peripheral blood, obtained in the third trimester of pregnancy. The sequence was collected from a female donor in good health, enrolled as a control in a pregnancy study. The rearrangement uses TRBV6-1 and TRBJ2-7; D call uncertain. Written as DNA, the CDR3 is TGTGCCAGCAGTGTCTCCCGCTACGAGCAGTACTTC. Its protein product is CASSVSRYEQYF.